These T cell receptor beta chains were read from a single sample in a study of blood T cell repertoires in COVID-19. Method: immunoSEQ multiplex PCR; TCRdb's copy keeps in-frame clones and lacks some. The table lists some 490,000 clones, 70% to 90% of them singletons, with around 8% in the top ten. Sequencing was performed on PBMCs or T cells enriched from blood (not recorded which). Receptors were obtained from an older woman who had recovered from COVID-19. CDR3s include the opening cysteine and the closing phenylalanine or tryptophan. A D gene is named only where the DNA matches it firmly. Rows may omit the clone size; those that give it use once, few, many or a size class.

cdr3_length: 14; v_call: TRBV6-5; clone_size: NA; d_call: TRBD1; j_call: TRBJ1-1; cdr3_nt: TGTGCCAGCAGTTATACGACAGGGGTGACTGAAGCTTTCTTT; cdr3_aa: CASSYTTGVTEAFF
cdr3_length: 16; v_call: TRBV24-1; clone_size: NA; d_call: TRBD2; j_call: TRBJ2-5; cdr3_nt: TGTGCCACCAGTGACCCCGCTCCTGTAGCGGGGGAGACCCAGTACTTC; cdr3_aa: CATSDPAPVAGETQYF
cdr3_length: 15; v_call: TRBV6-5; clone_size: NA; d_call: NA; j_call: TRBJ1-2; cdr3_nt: TGTGCCAGCACCCGGGAGGCAGGCGCTAACTATGGCTACACCTTC; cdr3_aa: CASTREAGANYGYTF
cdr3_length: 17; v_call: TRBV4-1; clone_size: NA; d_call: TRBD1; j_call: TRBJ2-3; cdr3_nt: TGCGCCAGCAGCCAAGATCTTTTACAGGGGGCCACAGATACGCAGTATTTT; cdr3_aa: CASSQDLLQGATDTQYF
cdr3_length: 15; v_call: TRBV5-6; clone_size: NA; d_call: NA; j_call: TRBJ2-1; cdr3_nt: TGTGCCAGCAGCTTCTGGACTATCCACTACAATGAGCAGTTCTTC; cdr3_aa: CASSFWTIHYNEQFF
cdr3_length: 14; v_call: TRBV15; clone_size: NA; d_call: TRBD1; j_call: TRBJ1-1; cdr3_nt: TGTGCCACCAGCCCAGGGGGCGGGTTCACTGAAGCTTTCTTT; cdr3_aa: CATSPGGGFTEAFF
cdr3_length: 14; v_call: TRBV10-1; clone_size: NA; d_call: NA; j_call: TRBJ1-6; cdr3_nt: TGCGCCCGCACAGGGTTGGAGTGTAATTCACCCCTCCACTTT; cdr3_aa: CARTGLECNSPLHF
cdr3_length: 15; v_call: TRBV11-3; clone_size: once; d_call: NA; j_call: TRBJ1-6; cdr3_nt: TGTGCCAGCAGCTTAGATGAGAGGCGAGTTTCACCCCTCCACTTT; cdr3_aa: CASSLDERRVSPLHF
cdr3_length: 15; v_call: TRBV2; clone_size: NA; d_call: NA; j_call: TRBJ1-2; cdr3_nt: TGTGCCAGCAGTGAAGCGGGGGGACCAGCCTATGGCTACACCTTC; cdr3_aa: CASSEAGGPAYGYTF
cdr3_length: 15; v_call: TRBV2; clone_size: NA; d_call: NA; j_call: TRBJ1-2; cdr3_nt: TGTGCCAGCAGTGACCCCGGAGACGGAGTCTATGGCTACACCTTC; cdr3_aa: CASSDPGDGVYGYTF
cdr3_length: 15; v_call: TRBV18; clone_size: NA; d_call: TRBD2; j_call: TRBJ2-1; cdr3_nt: TGTGCCAGCTCCCGGACTAGCGGGGATGACAATGAGCAGTTCTTC; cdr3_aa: CASSRTSGDDNEQFF
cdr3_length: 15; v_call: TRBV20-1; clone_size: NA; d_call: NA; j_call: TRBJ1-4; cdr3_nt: TGCAGTGCTAGTTTATGGGGGCAGTGGAATGAAAAACTGTTTTTT; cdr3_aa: CSASLWGQWNEKLFF
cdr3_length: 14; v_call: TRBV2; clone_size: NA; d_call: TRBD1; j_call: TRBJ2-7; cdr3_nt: TGTGCCAGCAGTTTGACAGGGAGTTCCTACGAGCAGTACTTC; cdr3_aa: CASSLTGSSYEQYF
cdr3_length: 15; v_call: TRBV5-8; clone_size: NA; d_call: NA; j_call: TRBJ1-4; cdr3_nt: TGTGCCAGCTTATCAACAGGTGCAACTAATGAAAAACTGTTTTTT; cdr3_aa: CASLSTGATNEKLFF
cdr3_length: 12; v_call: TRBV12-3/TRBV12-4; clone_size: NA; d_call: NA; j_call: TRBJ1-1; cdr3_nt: TGTGCCAGCAGTTTCGGGGACACTGAAGCTTTCTTT; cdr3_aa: CASSFGDTEAFF
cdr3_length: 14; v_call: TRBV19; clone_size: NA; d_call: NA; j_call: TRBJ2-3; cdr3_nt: TGTGCCAGTAGTATACCACAGAGCACAGATACGCAGTATTTT; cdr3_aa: CASSIPQSTDTQYF
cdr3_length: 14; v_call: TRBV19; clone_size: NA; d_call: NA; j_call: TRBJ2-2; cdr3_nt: TGTGCCAGTAGTACTGACAGAACTACCGGGGAGCTGTTTTTT; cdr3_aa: CASSTDRTTGELFF
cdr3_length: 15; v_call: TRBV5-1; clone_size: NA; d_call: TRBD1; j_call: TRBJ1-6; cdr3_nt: TGCGCCAGCAGCTTGGGGGCAGGGGGTGATTCACCCCTCCACTTT; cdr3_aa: CASSLGAGGDSPLHF
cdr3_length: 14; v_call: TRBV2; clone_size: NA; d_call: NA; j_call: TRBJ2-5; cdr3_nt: TGTGCCAGCAGCCAAAGTAGGGGGGGAGAGACCCAGTACTTC; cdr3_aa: CASSQSRGGETQYF
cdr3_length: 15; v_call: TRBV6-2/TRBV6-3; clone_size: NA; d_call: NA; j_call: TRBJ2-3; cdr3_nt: TGTGCCAGCAGTTATGTCCTAGCGATCACAGATACGCAGTATTTT; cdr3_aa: CASSYVLAITDTQYF
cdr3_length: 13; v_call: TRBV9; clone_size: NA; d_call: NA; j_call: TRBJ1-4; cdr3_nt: TGTGCCAGCAGCGCAGGGTTTAATGAAAAACTGTTTTTT; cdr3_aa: CASSAGFNEKLFF
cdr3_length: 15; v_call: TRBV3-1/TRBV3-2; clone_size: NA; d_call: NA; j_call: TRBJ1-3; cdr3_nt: TGTGCCAGCAGCCAGTCCGGGGGGGCGCGAAACACCATATATTTT; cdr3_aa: CASSQSGGARNTIYF
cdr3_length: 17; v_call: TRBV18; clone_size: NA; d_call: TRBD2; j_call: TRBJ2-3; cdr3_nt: TGTGCCAGCTCATCGAACCCGCGGGGGGGCTCGGGAGATACGCAGTATTTT; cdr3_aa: CASSSNPRGGSGDTQYF
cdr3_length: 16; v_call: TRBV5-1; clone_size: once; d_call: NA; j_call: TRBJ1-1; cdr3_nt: TGCGCCAGCAGCCCCCGGGGACACGGTTTGAACACTGAAGCTTTCTTT; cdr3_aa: CASSPRGHGLNTEAFF
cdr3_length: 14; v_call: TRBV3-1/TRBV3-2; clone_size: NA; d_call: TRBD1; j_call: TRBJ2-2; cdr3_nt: TGTGCCAGCACCCCAGGGCAGGGGGCCGGGGAGCTGTTTTTT; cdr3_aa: CASTPGQGAGELFF
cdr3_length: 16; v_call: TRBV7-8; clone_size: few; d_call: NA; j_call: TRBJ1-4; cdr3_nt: TGTGCCAGCAGCTTTTTTAGGGGAGGGGGTAATGAAAAACTGTTTTTT; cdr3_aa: CASSFFRGGGNEKLFF
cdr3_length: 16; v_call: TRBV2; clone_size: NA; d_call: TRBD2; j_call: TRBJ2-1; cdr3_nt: TGTGCCAGCAGTAGACAGAGCGGGGGGACCTACAATGAGCAGTTCTTC; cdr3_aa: CASSRQSGGTYNEQFF
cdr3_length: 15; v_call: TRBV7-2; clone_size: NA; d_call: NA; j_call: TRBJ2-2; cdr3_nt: TGTGCCAGCAGCCAGGTCTTCCTAAGAGCCGGGGAGCTGTTTTTT; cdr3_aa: CASSQVFLRAGELFF
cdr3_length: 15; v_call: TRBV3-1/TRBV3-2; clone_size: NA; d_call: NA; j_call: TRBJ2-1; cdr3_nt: TGTGCCAGCAGCCAGTACGGTAACTCCTACAATGAGCAGTTCTTC; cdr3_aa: CASSQYGNSYNEQFF
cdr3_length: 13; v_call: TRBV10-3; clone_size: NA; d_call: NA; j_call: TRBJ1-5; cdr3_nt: TGTGCCATCAGTGAGGGAGGTGGACAGCCCCAGCATTTT; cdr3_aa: CAISEGGGQPQHF
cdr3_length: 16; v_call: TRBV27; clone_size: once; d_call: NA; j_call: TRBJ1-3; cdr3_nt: TGTGCCAGCAGTTTATCGGGGCCAAGGACTGGAAACACCATATATTTT; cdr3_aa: CASSLSGPRTGNTIYF
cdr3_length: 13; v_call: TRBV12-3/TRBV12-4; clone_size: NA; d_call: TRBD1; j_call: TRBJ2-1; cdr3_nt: TGTGCCAGCAGATGGACAGGGCCCAATGAGCAGTTCTTC; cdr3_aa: CASRWTGPNEQFF
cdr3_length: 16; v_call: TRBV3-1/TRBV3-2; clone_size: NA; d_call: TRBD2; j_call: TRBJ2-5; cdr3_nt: TGTGCCAGCAGCCCGGGACTAGCGGCGTGGCAAGAGACCCAGTACTTC; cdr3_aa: CASSPGLAAWQETQYF
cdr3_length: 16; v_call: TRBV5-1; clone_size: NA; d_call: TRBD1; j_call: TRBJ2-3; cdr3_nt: TGCGCCAGCAGCCGCGGCGACAGGGAAGGCACAGATACGCAGTATTTT; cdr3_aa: CASSRGDREGTDTQYF
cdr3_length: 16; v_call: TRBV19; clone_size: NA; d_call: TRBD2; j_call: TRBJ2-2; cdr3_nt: TGTGCCAGTACCTATCGCGCGGGGGGGCCCACCGGGGAGCTGTTTTTT; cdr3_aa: CASTYRAGGPTGELFF
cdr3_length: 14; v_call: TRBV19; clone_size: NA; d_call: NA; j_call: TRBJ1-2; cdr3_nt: TGTGCCAGTAGTATAGTATCCGGGAACTATGGCTACACCTTC; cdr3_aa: CASSIVSGNYGYTF
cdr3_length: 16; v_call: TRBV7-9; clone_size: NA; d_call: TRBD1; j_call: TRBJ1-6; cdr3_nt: TGTGCCAGCAGCTCCGGGACAGGGTCCTATAATTCACCCCTCCACTTT; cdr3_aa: CASSSGTGSYNSPLHF
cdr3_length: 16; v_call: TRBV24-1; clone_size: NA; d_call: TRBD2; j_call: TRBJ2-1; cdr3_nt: TGTGCCACCAGTGATCCGCGGGGGAGCTCCTACAATGAGCAGTTCTTC; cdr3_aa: CATSDPRGSSYNEQFF
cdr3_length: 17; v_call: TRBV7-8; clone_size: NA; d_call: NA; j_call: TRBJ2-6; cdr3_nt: TGTGCCAGCAGCCCCCTGCAGGCCCTCTCTGGGGCCAACGTCCTGACTTTC; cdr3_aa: CASSPLQALSGANVLTF